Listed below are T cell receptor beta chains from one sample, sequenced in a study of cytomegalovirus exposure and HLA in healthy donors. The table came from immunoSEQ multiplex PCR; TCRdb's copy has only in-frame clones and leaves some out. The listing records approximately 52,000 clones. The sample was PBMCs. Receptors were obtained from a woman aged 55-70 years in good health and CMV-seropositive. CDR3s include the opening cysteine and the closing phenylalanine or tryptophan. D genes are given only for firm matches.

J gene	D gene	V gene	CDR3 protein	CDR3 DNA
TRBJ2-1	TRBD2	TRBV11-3	CASSSRTSGRANNEQFF	TGTGCCAGCAGCTCCCGGACTAGCGGGAGGGCTAACAATGAGCAGTTCTTC
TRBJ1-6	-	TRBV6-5	CASSYSRSPLHF	TGTGCCAGCAGTTACTCACGGTCACCCCTCCACTTT
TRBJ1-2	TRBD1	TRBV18	CASSPAQGAYGYTF	TGTGCCAGCTCGCCCGCCCAGGGGGCCTATGGCTACACCTTC
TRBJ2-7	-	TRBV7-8	CASSSSGLPSYEQYF	TGTGCCAGCAGCTCTTCGGGACTTCCTAGCTACGAGCAGTACTTC
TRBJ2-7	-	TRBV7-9	CASSLGQANTDEQYF	TGTGCCAGCAGCTTAGGGCAGGCCAATACTGACGAGCAGTACTTC
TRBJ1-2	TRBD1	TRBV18	CASSKVQGDYGYTF	TGTGCCAGCTCAAAGGTACAGGGGGACTATGGCTACACCTTC
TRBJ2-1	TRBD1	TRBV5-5	CASSLGDRGNKHNEQFF	TGTGCCAGCAGCTTGGGGGACAGGGGGAACAAGCACAATGAGCAGTTCTTC
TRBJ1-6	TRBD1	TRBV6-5	CASSPSQGANSPLHF	TGTGCCAGCAGCCCGTCACAGGGGGCTAATTCACCCCTACACTTT
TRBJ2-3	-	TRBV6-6	CASSLQLTDTQYF	TGTGCCAGCAGTTTACAGCTCACAGATACGCAGTATTTT
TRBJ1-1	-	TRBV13	CASSVQDTEAFF	TGTGCCAGCAGCGTACAAGACACTGAAGCTTTCTTT
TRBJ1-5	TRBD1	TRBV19	CASSISWPDTGGNQPQHF	TGTGCCAGTAGTATTTCGTGGCCCGATACAGGGGGCAATCAGCCCCAGCATTTT
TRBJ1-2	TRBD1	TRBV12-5	CASGLGQGEANYGYTF	TGTGCTAGTGGTTTGGGACAGGGGGAAGCTAACTATGGCTACACCTTC
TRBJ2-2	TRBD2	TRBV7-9	CASSATSGGLGTGELFF	TGTGCCAGCAGCGCGACTAGCGGGGGGCTTGGCACCGGGGAGCTGTTTTTT
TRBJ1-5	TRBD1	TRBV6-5	CASSYDRTGGNQPQHF	TGTGCCAGCAGTTACGACCGGACAGGGGGAAATCAGCCCCAGCATTTT
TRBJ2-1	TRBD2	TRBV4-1	CASSKTGSGTSGFSSDNEQFF	TGCGCCAGCAGCAAGACAGGGTCCGGGACTAGCGGCTTTAGCTCCGACAATGAGCAGTTCTTC
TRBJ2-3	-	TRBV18	CASSPLQSTDTQYF	TGTGCCAGCTCACCACTCCAAAGCACAGATACGCAGTATTTT
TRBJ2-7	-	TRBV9	CASSVAGVEYEQYF	TGTGCCAGCAGCGTAGCAGGGGTCGAGTACGAGCAGTACTTC
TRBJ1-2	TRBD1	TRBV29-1	CSARTGDGYTF	TGCAGCGCCCGGACAGGGGATGGCTACACCTTC
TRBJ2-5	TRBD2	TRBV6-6	CASSYTSGGAETQYF	TGTGCCAGCAGTTACACTAGCGGGGGGGCAGAGACCCAGTACTTC
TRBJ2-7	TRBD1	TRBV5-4	CASSSSGTDSYEQYF	TGTGCCAGCAGCTCGTCCGGGACAGACTCCTACGAGCAGTACTTC
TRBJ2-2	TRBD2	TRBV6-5	CASSPQRGDTGELFF	TGTGCCAGCAGTCCCCAGCGGGGGGACACCGGGGAGCTGTTTTTT
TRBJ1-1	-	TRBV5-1	CASSSRNTEAFF	TGCGCCAGCAGCTCCCGGAACACTGAAGCTTTCTTT
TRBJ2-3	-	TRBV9	CASSLRPSDSQGDTQYF	TGTGCCAGCAGCCTCCGCCCCTCGGACTCCCAAGGAGATACGCAGTATTTT
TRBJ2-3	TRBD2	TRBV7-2	CASSPGLAGGDTQYF	TGTGCCAGCAGTCCAGGACTAGCGGGGGGGGATACGCAGTATTTT
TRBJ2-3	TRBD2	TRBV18	CASSERGGGTDTQYF	TGTGCCAGCTCGGAGCGGGGGGGAGGCACAGATACGCAGTATTTT
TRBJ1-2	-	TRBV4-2	CASSQGGISNYGYTF	TGTGCCAGCAGCCAAGGAGGCATATCCAACTATGGCTACACCTTC
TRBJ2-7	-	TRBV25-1	CASSEYTVYEQYF	TGTGCCAGCAGTGAATATACAGTTTACGAGCAGTACTTC
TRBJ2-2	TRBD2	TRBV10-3	CAISRTSGGGNTGELFF	TGTGCCATCAGTCGGACTAGCGGGGGGGGAAACACCGGGGAGCTGTTTTTT
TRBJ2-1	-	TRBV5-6	CASGGAPNNEQFF	TGTGCCAGTGGGGGGGCCCCGAACAATGAGCAGTTCTTC
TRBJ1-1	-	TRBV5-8	CASSLVLEAFF	TGTGCCAGCAGCTTGGTTCTCGAAGCTTTCTTT
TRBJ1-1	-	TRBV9	CASSVVRVTEAFF	TGTGCCAGCAGCGTAGTACGGGTCACTGAAGCTTTCTTT
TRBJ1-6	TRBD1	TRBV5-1	CASNPGQGNSPLHF	TGCGCCAGCAATCCGGGACAGGGAAATTCACCCCTACACTTT
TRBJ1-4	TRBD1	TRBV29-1	CSVQTGTGSNEKLFF	TGCAGCGTTCAGACCGGGACAGGGTCTAATGAAAAACTGTTTTTT
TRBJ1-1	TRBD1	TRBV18	CASSRPGTGGNGEAFF	TGTGCCAGCTCACGGCCCGGGACAGGGGGCAACGGTGAAGCTTTCTTT
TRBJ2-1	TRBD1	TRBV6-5	CASRPGQGAVAEQFF	TGTGCCAGCAGACCCGGACAGGGGGCTGTCGCCGAGCAGTTCTTC
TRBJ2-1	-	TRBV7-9	CASSPSHEQFF	TGTGCCAGCAGCCCTTCCCATGAGCAGTTCTTC
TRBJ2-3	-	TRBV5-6	CASRLGGESWEDTQYF	TGTGCCAGCAGACTAGGGGGGGAAAGTTGGGAAGATACGCAGTATTTT
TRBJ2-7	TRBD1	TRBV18	CASSPGRTGPSEQYF	TGTGCCAGCTCACCAGGGCGGACAGGGCCCTCCGAGCAGTACTTC
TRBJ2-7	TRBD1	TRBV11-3	CASSLALTGTYEQYF	TGTGCCAGCAGCTTAGCCCTGACAGGGACCTACGAGCAGTACTTC
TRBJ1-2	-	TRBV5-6	CASSTSGGNGYTF	TGTGCCAGCAGCACCTCCGGGGGGAATGGCTACACCTTC
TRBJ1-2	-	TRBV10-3	CAIRVDSMAYGYTF	TGTGCCATCAGGGTGGACAGTATGGCTTATGGCTACACCTTC
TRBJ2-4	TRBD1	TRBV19	CASSPWTGKNIQYF	TGTGCCAGTAGTCCATGGACAGGGAAAAACATTCAGTACTTC
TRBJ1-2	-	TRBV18	CASSPDYGYTF	TGTGCCAGCTCACCCGACTATGGCTACACCTTC
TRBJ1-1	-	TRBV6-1	CASSVQGSATEAFF	TGTGCCAGCAGTGTCCAGGGGTCGGCCACTGAAGCTTTCTTT
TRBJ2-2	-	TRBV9	CASSVAGGTGTGELFF	TGTGCCAGCAGCGTAGCTGGCGGGACGGGCACCGGGGAGCTGTTTTTT
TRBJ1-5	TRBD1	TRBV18	CASSPTRDSNQPQHF	TGTGCCAGCTCACCGACCCGGGACAGTAATCAGCCCCAGCATTTT
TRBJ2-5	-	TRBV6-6	CASSRSGNQETQYF	TGTGCCAGCAGTCGATCCGGGAACCAAGAGACCCAGTACTTC
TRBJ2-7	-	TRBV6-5	CASSYSSVVSSYEQYF	TGTGCCAGCAGTTACTCGTCGGTTGTGAGCTCCTACGAGCAGTACTTC
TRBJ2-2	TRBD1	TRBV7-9	CADGQGLVGELFF	TGTGCCGACGGACAGGGGCTGGTCGGGGAGCTGTTTTTT
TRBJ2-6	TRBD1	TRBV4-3	CASSHLGQGHSGANVLTF	TGCGCCAGCAGCCACCTGGGACAGGGGCACTCTGGGGCCAACGTCCTGACTTTC
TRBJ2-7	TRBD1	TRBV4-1	CASSQILKAGQADIYEQYF	TGCGCCAGCAGCCAGATATTGAAGGCCGGACAGGCGGATATCTACGAGCAGTACTTC
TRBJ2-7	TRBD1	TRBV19	CASSIDRDSYEQYF	TGTGCCAGTAGTATAGATCGGGACAGCTACGAGCAGTACTTC